The present T cell receptor (beta chain) was sequenced within a study of radiotherapy plus CTLA-4 blockade in lung cancer. Libraries were prepared by immunoSEQ multiplex PCR; TCRdb keeps only in-frame clonotypes and omits some of them. The sample holds approximately 94,000 clones, about four fifths seen once. This TCR was sampled from a human donor with non-small cell lung cancer that progressed on radiotherapy plus ipilimumab. Here the sequenced sample was peripheral blood, taken from a patient treated with radiotherapy plus ipilimumab.

CDR3 sequence reads: CASSEWGGADAGYTF. The DNA for the CDR3 is TGCGCCAGCAGTGAGTGGGGGGGCGCAGACGCTGGCTACACCTTC. The rearrangement links TRBV10-2 to TRBJ1-2, with D tentatively TRBD1 (6 bases). This CDR3 comprises 15 residues. V was pared by 1 base and J by 7 bases, with 16 bases between. Germline V gene lookup returns CDR1 WSHSY and CDR2 SAAADI.